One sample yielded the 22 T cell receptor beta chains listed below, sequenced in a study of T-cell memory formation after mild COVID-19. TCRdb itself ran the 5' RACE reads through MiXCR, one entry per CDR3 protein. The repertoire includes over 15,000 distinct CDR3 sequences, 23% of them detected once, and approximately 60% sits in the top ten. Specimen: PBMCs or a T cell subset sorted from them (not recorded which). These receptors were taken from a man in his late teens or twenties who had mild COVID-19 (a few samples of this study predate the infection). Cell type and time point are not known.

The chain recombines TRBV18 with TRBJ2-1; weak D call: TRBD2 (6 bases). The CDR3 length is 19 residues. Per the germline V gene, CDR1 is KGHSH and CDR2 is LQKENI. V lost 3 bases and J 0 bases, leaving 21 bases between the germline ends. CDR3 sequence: CASSPPTGLNRSSYNEQFF. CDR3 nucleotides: TGTGCCAGCTCACCCCCTACGGGACTCAACCGGAGCTCCTACAATGAGCAGTTCTTC.

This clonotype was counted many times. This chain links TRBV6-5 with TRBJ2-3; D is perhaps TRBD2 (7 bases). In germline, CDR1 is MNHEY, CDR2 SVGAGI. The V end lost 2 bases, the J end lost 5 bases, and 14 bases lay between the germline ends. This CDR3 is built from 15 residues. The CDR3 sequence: CASSYEGGQEDTQYF. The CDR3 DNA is TGTGCCAGCAGTTACGAGGGGGGGCAAGAAGATACGCAGTATTTT.

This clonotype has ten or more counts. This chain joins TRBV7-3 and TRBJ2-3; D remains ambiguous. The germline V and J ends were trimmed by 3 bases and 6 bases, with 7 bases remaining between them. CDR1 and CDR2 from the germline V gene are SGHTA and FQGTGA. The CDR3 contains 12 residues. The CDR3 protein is CASSFQRDTQYF. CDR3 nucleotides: TGTGCCAGCAGCTTTCAACGTGATACGCAGTATTTT.

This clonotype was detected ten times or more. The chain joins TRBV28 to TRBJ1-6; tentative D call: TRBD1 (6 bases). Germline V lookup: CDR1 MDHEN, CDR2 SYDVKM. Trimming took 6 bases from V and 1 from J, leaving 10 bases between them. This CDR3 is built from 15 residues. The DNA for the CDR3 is TGTGCCAGCAGGGAGAGGGGGTCCTATAATTCACCCCTCCACTTT. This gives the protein CASRERGSYNSPLHF.

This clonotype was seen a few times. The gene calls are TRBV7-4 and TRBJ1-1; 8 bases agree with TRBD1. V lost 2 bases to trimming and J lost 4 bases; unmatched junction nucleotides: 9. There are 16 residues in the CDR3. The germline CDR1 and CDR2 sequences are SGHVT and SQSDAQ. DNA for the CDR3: TGTGCCAGCAGCTTACAATCCCCAGGGGGCATCACTGAAGCTTTCTTT. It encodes CASSLQSPGGITEAFF.

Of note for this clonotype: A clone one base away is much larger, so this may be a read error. DNA of the CDR3: TGTGCCAGCAGACAAGACCCGTTATGGGGGTTCTCCTACGAGCAGTACTTC. Translation: CASRQDPLWGFSYEQYF. The rearrangement links TRBV3-1 to TRBJ2-7, with D perhaps being TRBD1 or TRBD2 (5 bases each). The CDR3 extends over 17 amino acids. Germline V gene sequence: CDR1 LGHDT, CDR2 YNNKEL (reference sequence).

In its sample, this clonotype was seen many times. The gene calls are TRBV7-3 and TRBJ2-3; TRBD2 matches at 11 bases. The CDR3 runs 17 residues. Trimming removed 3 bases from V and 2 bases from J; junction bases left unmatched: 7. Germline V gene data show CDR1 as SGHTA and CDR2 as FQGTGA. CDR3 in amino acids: CASSLSGTSGFTDTQYF. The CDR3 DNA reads TGTGCCAGCAGCTTGTCCGGGACTAGCGGTTTCACAGATACGCAGTATTTT.

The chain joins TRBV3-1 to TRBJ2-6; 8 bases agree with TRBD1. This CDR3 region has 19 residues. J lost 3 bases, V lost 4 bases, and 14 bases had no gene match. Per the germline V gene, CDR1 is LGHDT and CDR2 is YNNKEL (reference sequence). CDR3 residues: CASSPPRTGFPHGANVLTF. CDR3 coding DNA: TGTGCCAGCAGCCCGCCGAGGACAGGGTTTCCTCATGGGGCCAACGTCCTGACTTTC.

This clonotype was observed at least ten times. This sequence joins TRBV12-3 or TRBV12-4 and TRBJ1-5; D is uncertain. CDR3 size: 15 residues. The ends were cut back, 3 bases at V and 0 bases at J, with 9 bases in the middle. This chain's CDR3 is CASSLGYVSNQPQHF. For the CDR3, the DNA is TGTGCCAGCAGTTTGGGCTACGTTAGCAATCAGCCCCAGCATTTT.

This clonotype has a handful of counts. CDR3 sequence reads: CAAGAGASSPQHF. CDR3 coding DNA: TGTGCCGCCGGGGCAGGGGCGTCTTCGCCCCAGCATTTT. The chain carries TRBV6-2 or TRBV6-3 and TRBJ1-5, with D perhaps TRBD1 (6 bases). This CDR3 has 13 residues. The ends were cut back, 11 bases at V and 9 bases at J, with 20 bases in the middle. Germline assignment: CDR1 MNHEY and CDR2 SVGEGT.

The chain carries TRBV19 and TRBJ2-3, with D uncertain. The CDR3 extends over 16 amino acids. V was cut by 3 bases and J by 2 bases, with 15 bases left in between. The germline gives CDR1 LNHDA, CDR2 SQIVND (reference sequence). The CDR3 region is CASSINPSSYTDTQYF. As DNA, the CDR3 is TGTGCCAGTAGTATTAACCCCTCCAGCTACACAGATACGCAGTATTTT. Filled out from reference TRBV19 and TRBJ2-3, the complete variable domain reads DGGITQSPKYLFRKEGQNVTLSCEQNLNHDAMYWYRQDPGQGLRLIYYSQIVNDFQKGDIAEGYSVSREKKESFPLTVTSAQKNPTAFYLCASSINPSSYTDTQYFGPGTRLTVL.

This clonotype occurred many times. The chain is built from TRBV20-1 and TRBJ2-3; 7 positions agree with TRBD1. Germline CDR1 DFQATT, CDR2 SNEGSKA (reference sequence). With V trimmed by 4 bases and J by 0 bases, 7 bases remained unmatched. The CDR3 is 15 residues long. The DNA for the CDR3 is TGCAGTGCTACCATTGACAGGGCGAGCACAGATACGCAGTATTTT. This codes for CSATIDRASTDTQYF.

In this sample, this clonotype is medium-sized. The CDR3 sequence: CSAVTGYYGYTF. The CDR3, as DNA: TGCAGTGCTGTTACAGGGTACTATGGCTACACCTTC. V usage is TRBV20-1 and J usage is TRBJ1-2, with D possibly matching TRBD1 (6 bases). This CDR3 comprises 12 residues. Germline-derived CDR1 and CDR2 are DFQATT and SNEGSKA (reference sequence). Trimming took 5 bases from V and 3 from J, leaving 10 bases between them.

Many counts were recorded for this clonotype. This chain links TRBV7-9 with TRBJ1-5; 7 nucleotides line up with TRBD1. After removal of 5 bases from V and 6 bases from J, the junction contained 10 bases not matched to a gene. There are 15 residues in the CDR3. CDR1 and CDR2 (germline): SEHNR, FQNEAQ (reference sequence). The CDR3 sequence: CASSSKGGEGQPQHF. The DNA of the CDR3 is TGTGCCAGCAGCAGTAAAGGGGGCGAAGGTCAGCCCCAGCATTTT. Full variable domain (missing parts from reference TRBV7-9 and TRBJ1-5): DTGVSQNPRHKITKRGQNVTFRCDPISEHNRLYWYRQTLGQGPEFLTYFQNEAQLEKSRLLSDRFSAERPKGSFSTLEIQRTEQGDSAMYLCASSSKGGEGQPQHFGDGTRLSIL.

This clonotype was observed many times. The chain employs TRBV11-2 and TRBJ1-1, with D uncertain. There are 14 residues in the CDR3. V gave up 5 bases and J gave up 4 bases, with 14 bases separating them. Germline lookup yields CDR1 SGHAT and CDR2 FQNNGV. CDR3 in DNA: TGTGCCAGCAGCCCAGACGGTCTAGGCACTGAAGCTTTCTTT. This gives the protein CASSPDGLGTEAFF.

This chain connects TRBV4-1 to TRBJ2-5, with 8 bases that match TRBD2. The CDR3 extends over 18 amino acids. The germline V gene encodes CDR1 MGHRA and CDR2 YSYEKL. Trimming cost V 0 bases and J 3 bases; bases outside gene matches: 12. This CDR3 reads CASSQDASGGGMEETQYF. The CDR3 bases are TGCGCCAGCAGCCAAGATGCGTCTGGCGGGGGGATGGAAGAGACCCAGTACTTC.

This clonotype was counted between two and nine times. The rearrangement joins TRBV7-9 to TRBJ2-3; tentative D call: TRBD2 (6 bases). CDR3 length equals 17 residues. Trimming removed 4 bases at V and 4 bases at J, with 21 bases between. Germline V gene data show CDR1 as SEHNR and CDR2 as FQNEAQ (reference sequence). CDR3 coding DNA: TGTGCCAGCAGCTCCGAGGGCCGGGGCTGGGGGGCAGATACGCAGTATTTT. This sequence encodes CASSSEGRGWGADTQYF. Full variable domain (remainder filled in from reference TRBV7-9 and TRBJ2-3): DTGVSQNPRHKITKRGQNVTFRCDPISEHNRLYWYRQTLGQGPEFLTYFQNEAQLEKSRLLSDRFSAERPKGSFSTLEIQRTEQGDSAMYLCASSSEGRGWGADTQYFGPGTRLTVL.

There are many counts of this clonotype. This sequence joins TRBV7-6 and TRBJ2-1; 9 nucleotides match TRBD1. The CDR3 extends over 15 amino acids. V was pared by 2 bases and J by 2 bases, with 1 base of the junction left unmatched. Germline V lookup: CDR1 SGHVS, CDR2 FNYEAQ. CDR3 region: CASSLRDRAYNEQFF. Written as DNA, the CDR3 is TGTGCCAGCAGCTTACGGGACAGGGCCTACAATGAGCAGTTCTTC.

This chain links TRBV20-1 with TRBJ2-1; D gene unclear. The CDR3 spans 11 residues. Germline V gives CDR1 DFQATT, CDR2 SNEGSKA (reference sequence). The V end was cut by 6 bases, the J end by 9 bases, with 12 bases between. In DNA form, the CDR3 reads TGCAGTGCCAGACATATTAGTGAGCAGTTCTTC. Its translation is CSARHISEQFF.

The CDR3 loop reads CASSPRLRDFIWGRSTDTQYF. The CDR3 DNA follows: TGTGCCAGCAGCCCCCGCCTCAGGGACTTCATATGGGGGCGTAGCACAGATACGCAGTATTTT. This rearrangement joins TRBV11-2 to TRBJ2-3; D may correspond to TRBD1 or TRBD2 (6 bases each). Germline CDR1 SGHAT, CDR2 FQNNGV. Between the trimmed V and J ends, which lost 5 bases and 0 bases, there was a span of 30 bases. The CDR3 is 21 residues long.

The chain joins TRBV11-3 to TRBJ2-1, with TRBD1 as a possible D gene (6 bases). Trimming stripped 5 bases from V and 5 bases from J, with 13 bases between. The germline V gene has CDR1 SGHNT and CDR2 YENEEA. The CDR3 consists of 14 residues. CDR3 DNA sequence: TGTGCCAGCAGCGCCCGGACAGCGGACAATGAGCAGTTCTTC. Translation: CASSARTADNEQFF.

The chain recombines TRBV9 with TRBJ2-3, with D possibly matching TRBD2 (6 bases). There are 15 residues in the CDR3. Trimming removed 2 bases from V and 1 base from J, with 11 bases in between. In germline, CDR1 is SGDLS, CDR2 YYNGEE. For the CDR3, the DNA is TGTGCCAGCAGCGTTCGGGGGACTGGCACAGATACGCAGTATTTT. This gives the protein CASSVRGTGTDTQYF.